The clone carrying this T cell receptor beta chain was recorded only once. The same CDR3 can be traced to other DNA sequences in this sample. The data originate from a study of T cell changes during pregnancy in multiple sclerosis. The repertoire was sequenced with immunoSEQ multiplex PCR; TCRdb's copy has only in-frame clones and lacks some. The table includes about 39,000 clones, around 93% detected once. V was clipped by 1 base and J by 2 bases, with 8 bases between them. Germline assignment: CDR1 LNHNV and CDR2 YYDKDF (reference sequence). The CDR3 has 14 residues. This material consisted of CD4+ T cells from peripheral blood mononuclear cells, taken in the first trimester of pregnancy. The source of this sequence is a female donor with multiple sclerosis, enrolled in a pregnancy study. The chain uses TRBV15 and TRBJ2-5, with D perhaps matching TRBD2 (5 bases). Written as DNA, the CDR3 is TGTGCCACCAGCAGAGGGACTGCACAAGAGACCCAGTACTTC. Translating gives CATSRGTAQETQYF. Together with reference TRBV15 and TRBJ2-5, the CDR3 gives the full variable domain: DAMVIQNPRYQVTQFGKPVTLSCSQTLNHNVMYWYQQKSSQAPKLLFHYYDKDFNNEADTPDNFQSRRPNTSFCFLDIRSPGLGDTAMYLCATSRGTAQETQYFGPGTRLLVL.